What follows is one T cell receptor (beta chain) and its context. Profiling relied on immunoSEQ multiplex PCR, and the TCRdb table lists in-frame clones only, not all of them. In the table there are about 280,000 clones, about 85% of which are singletons. Germline assignment: CDR1 SQVTM and CDR2 ANQGSEA. The CDR3 sequence is 13 residues long. The ends were cut back, 6 bases at V and 9 bases at J, with 18 bases in the middle. This sample was taken from a study of blood T cell repertoires in COVID-19. The J gene is TRBJ2-1, the V gene TRBV29-1; TRBD2 is a possible D gene (6 bases). The receptor comes from a woman in her forties or fifties who had recovered from COVID-19. Sequencing was performed on PBMCs or T cells enriched from blood (not recorded which). CDR3 nucleotide sequence: TGCAGCGTGGCGGGACTCAGCGCGGGTGAGCAGTTCTTC. Residues: CSVAGLSAGEQFF.